A selection of T cell receptor beta chains follows, all from one sample in a study of blood T cell repertoires in COVID-19. Measured with immunoSEQ multiplex PCR; TCRdb has only the in-frame clones, and not every one. This sample yields around 170,000 clones, of which approximately 80% are seen a single time; about 1.5% belongs to the top ten. The sample taken for sequencing was peripheral blood. The receptors shown here come from a human donor in a cohort sampled during active COVID-19. Each CDR3 is given with its conserved first and last residue. A D gene is named only where the DNA matches it firmly. A clone size is listed for some rows: how often the clone was seen (once, few, many), or a class if it is expanded.

D	size	V	J	CDR3
NA	NA	TRBV6-5	TRBJ1-6	CATRQNSPLHF
NA	NA	TRBV5-1	TRBJ1-2	CASSPDTGYTF
NA	NA	TRBV28	TRBJ1-4	CASRDGQVNEKLFF
NA	NA	TRBV5-1	TRBJ2-1	CASSLTGGPYNEQFF
TRBD1	once	TRBV7-9	TRBJ1-6	CASSSGQGGNSPLHF
NA	NA	TRBV14	TRBJ1-1	CASSQDRFALGSGAFF
TRBD2	once	TRBV7-2	TRBJ2-1	CASSLAVSSYNEQFF
NA	NA	TRBV19	TRBJ2-7	CASSRTPYEQYF
NA	once	TRBV18	TRBJ2-7	CASSPGSREQYF
TRBD2	once	TRBV7-9	TRBJ2-6	CASSLPSGTSRANVLTF
TRBD1	NA	TRBV7-9	TRBJ2-5	CASRSTGSLQETQYF